The TCR beta chain described here comes from a study of identical twins. MiXCR, run by TCRdb on the 5' RACE reads, gives a single entry per CDR3 protein. The table includes approximately 530,000 distinct CDR3 sequences, more than 20% detected once. This clonotype came up a few times. The donor group consisted entirely of healthy Caucasians. This CDR3 comprises 12 residues. Trimming pared 9 bases from V and 2 bases from J, leaving 10 bases between. CDR1 is MGHRA and CDR2 is YSYEKL in the germline V gene. The same data also went into a second study, on yellow fever vaccine responses in identical twins.

The sequenced sample consisted of CD4+ T cells sorted from blood. The rearrangement joins TRBV4-1 to TRBJ2-5; D call uncertain. The receptor comes from a woman in her late teens or twenties in good health. CDR3 bases: TGCGCCAGTGGACGGCAACAAGAGACCCAGTACTTC. Its translation is CASGRQQETQYF.